This passage covers 28 T cell receptor beta chains from one sample sequenced in a study of cytomegalovirus exposure and HLA in healthy donors. 13 Jbeta primers and 60 Vbeta primers were used for the PCR. Sequencing used immunoSEQ multiplex PCR; TCRdb keeps in-frame clones, though not all of them. This sample has roughly 100,000 clones, with roughly four fifths found just once. Sequencing was carried out using PBMCs. The receptors shown here come from a male donor in good health and CMV-seropositive.

V usage is TRBV6-6 and J usage is TRBJ2-6, with TRBD2 as a possible D gene (5 bases). Between the trimmed V and J ends, which lost 6 bases and 1 base, there was a span of 13 bases. CDR3 length: 16 residues. The germline V gene has CDR1 MNHNY and CDR2 SVGAGI (reference sequence). The CDR3 sequence: CASSLSRGSGANVLTF. The CDR3 DNA reads as TGTGCCAGCAGCCTCAGTCGGGGATCTGGGGCCAACGTCCTGACTTTC.

The V and J genes are TRBV7-6 and TRBJ2-2; no clear D gene. Germline values: CDR1 SGHVS, CDR2 FNYEAQ. Deletions cut 5 bases from V and 6 bases from J, with 10 bases between. The CDR3 has 13 amino acids. The CDR3 spells CASSPARSGELFF. Here the CDR3 DNA reads TGTGCCAGCAGCCCCGCTCGGTCCGGGGAGCTGTTTTTT.

The genes are TRBV7-2 and TRBJ2-7, with 13 bases aligning to TRBD2. Germline V gives CDR1 SGHTA, CDR2 FQGNSA. CDR3 size: 17 residues. Trimming took 5 bases from V and 2 from J; bases not matched to a gene: 9. This chain's CDR3 is CASSIGTSGVLAYEQYF. CDR3 in DNA: TGTGCCAGCAGCATCGGGACTAGCGGGGTTCTGGCCTACGAGCAGTACTTC.

This clone was counted once. V and J are TRBV19 and TRBJ2-1; D may be TRBD2 (6 bases). The CDR3 contains 15 residues. The V gene lost 4 bases and the J gene lost 5 bases, with 15 bases spanning the gap. CDR1 and CDR2 (germline): LNHDA, SQIVND (reference sequence). The CDR3 DNA is TGTGCCAGTAGTACCGCGGGGAACAGGAACAATGAGCAGTTCTTC. Protein: CASSTAGNRNNEQFF.

The chain uses TRBV2 and TRBJ2-7; 10 bases map to TRBD1. With V trimmed by 5 bases and J by 3 bases, 7 bases remained unmatched. CDR3 length equals 15 residues. From germline, CDR1 is SNHLY and CDR2 FYNNEI. CDR3 loop: CASSLGQGSNYEQYF. The CDR3 coding sequence is TGTGCCAGCAGTTTGGGACAGGGGAGCAACTACGAGCAGTACTTC.

The chain has TRBV6-5 and TRBJ2-5; 8 positions agree with TRBD2. CDR1 is MNHEY and CDR2 is SVGAGI in the germline V gene. The length of the CDR3 is 14 residues. V shed 6 bases, J shed 4 bases, and the junction held 7 bases outside the gene matches. The CDR3 bases are TGTGCCAGCAGCTATATAGCGGGAACAGAGACCCAGTACTTC. It specifies CASSYIAGTETQYF.

The J gene is TRBJ1-2, the V gene TRBV7-2; 12 bases line up with TRBD1. The J segment lost 13 bases and the V segment lost 6 bases, leaving 9 bases of the junction unmatched. CDR3 length equals 13 residues. Germline CDR1 SGHTA, CDR2 FQGNSA. The CDR3 sequence: CASRGGTGGAATF. Written as DNA, the CDR3 is TGTGCCAGCAGGGGCGGGACAGGGGGCGCCGCCACCTTC.

This clone was found a few times. The CDR3 coding sequence is TGTGCCAGCAGTGGGACTAGCGGGAGGGAGCAGTTCTTC. Amino acid sequence: CASSGTSGREQFF. This chain links TRBV6-4 with TRBJ2-1; 14 bases map to TRBD2. CDR1 and CDR2 from the germline V gene are MRHNA and SNTAGT. CDR3 size: 13 residues. Trimming at V came to 4 bases and at J to 10 bases, leaving 0 bases not matched to a gene.

The rearrangement joins TRBV10-3 to TRBJ2-2; tentative D call: TRBD2 (5 bases). CDR3 size: 15 residues. The V end was cut by 5 bases, the J end by 0 bases, with 10 bases between. The germline V gene has CDR1 ENHRY and CDR2 SYGVKD. For the CDR3, the DNA is TGTGCCATCAGTTCGCGGGCGGCGAACACCGGGGAGCTGTTTTTT. Amino acids: CAISSRAANTGELFF.

The V call is TRBV15, the J call TRBJ2-5, with 8 bases fitting TRBD1. The CDR3 is made up of 14 amino acids. The J segment lost 8 bases and the V segment lost 0 bases, leaving 5 bases of the junction unmatched. Germline lookup yields CDR1 LNHNV and CDR2 YYDKDF (reference sequence). This CDR3 is CATSRENPGGTQYF. In nucleotides, the CDR3 is TGTGCCACCAGCAGAGAGAACCCAGGGGGCACCCAGTACTTC.

V usage is TRBV7-9 and J usage is TRBJ1-1, with D perhaps matching TRBD1 (5 bases). The ends were cut back, 2 bases at V and 11 bases at J, with 21 bases in the middle. The CDR3 has 15 amino acids. Germline V gene sequence: CDR1 SEHNR, CDR2 FQNEAQ (reference sequence). The CDR3 nucleotides read TGTGCCAGCAGCTTATCGTCGGGTCCCCAGGGCAGGGCTTTCTTT. Translation: CASSLSSGPQGRAFF.

The rearrangement links TRBV6-6 to TRBJ2-1; the match to TRBD1 covers 7 bases. The germline V gene has CDR1 MNHNY and CDR2 SVGAGI (reference sequence). The CDR3 sequence is 13 residues long. Trimming at V came to 2 bases and at J to 7 bases, leaving 2 bases not matched to a gene. The CDR3 protein is CASSYGRGNEQFF. The CDR3 DNA sequence: TGTGCCAGCAGTTACGGCAGGGGGAATGAGCAGTTCTTC.

Only one count was recorded for this clone. Sequence at one end of the junction differs from germline and may be a read error. The chain couples TRBV29-1 to TRBJ2-6, with D possibly being TRBD1 (5 bases). The CDR3 covers 13 residues. Per the germline V gene, CDR1 is SQVTM and CDR2 is ANQGSEA. As DNA, the CDR3 is TGCAGCGTGGCGGCGTCTGGGGCCAACGGCCTGACTTTC. This encodes CSVAASGANGLTF.

The rearrangement links TRBV18 to TRBJ1-6; D remains unclear. The CDR3 has 12 amino acids. Trimming took 5 bases from V and 4 from J, leaving 3 bases between them. CDR1 and CDR2 from the germline V gene are KGHSH and LQKENI. The CDR3 DNA reads as TGTGCCAGCTCAGAGTATAATTCACCCCTCCACTTT. Translation gives CASSEYNSPLHF.

V gene TRBV29-1 combines with J gene TRBJ2-1, with D perhaps matching TRBD2 (5 bases). V lost 3 bases, J lost 7 bases, and 10 bases lay in between. This CDR3 has 12 amino acids. Germline CDR1 reads SQVTM; CDR2 reads ANQGSEA. The CDR3 nucleotides read TGCAGCGTTGACCCCCGGGGAAATGAGCAGTTCTTC. Translated: CSVDPRGNEQFF.

Comments on this clone: Distinct nucleotide sequences in the sample also encode this CDR3. The V call is TRBV9, the J call TRBJ2-1; 10 nucleotides agree with TRBD2. Germline V CDR1 and CDR2: SGDLS, YYNGEE. This CDR3 has 16 residues. V was pared by 3 bases and J by 1 base, with 4 bases of the junction left unmatched. The CDR3 sequence: CASSATSGTSYNEQFF. The CDR3 DNA follows: TGTGCCAGCAGCGCTACTAGCGGGACTTCCTACAATGAGCAGTTCTTC.

The chain joins TRBV19 to TRBJ2-1, with 7 bases matching TRBD2. The CDR3 covers 14 residues. Germline values: CDR1 LNHDA, CDR2 SQIVND (reference sequence). J was trimmed by 2 bases and V by 4 bases; bases with no gene match: 2. The CDR3 loop reads CASSTGTTYNEQFF. The CDR3 DNA follows: TGTGCCAGTAGTACCGGGACTACCTACAATGAGCAGTTCTTC.

The CDR3 spells CASTPGQAYEQYF. The CDR3 nucleotides are TGTGCCAGCACCCCCGGACAGGCCTACGAGCAGTACTTC. This chain uses TRBV5-4 with TRBJ2-7; the match to TRBD1 covers 7 bases. CDR3 length equals 13 residues. Germline assignment: CDR1 SGHNT and CDR2 YYREEE (reference sequence). The trim removed 6 bases at V and 2 bases at J, leaving 5 bases unmatched.

The chain couples TRBV11-2 to TRBJ2-1, with 7 bases aligning to TRBD1. Germline V gene data show CDR1 as SGHAT and CDR2 as FQNNGV. The V and J ends lost 0 bases and 8 bases, in that order; junction bases with no gene match: 10. This CDR3 contains 16 residues. CDR3 nucleotide sequence: TGTGCCAGCAGCTTAGAAGGACAGGTACCCAAGCATGAGCAGTTCTTC. This gives the protein CASSLEGQVPKHEQFF.

This chain uses TRBV28 with TRBJ2-5; D might be TRBD2 (6 bases). The germline V gene has CDR1 MDHEN and CDR2 SYDVKM. The CDR3 loop spans 14 amino acids. Trimming took 5 bases from V and 5 from J, leaving 15 bases between them. The CDR3 sequence is CASSTLSGSETQYF. In nucleotides, the CDR3 is TGTGCCAGCAGTACACTTAGCGGCTCGGAGACCCAGTACTTC. The whole variable domain, filled in from reference TRBV28 and TRBJ2-5, reads DVKVTQSSRYLVKRTGEKVFLECVQDMDHENMFWYRQDPGLGLRLIYFSYDVKMKEKGDIPEGYSVSREKKERFSLILESASTNQTSMYLCASSTLSGSETQYFGPGTRLLVL.

This chain joins TRBV7-2 and TRBJ2-3, with a tentative D call TRBD1 (5 bases). This CDR3 spans 14 amino acids. V dropped 4 bases and J dropped 2 bases, with 10 bases sitting between them. The germline V gene has CDR1 SGHTA and CDR2 FQGNSA. CDR3 coding DNA: TGTGCCAGCAGCTGGGGCCAATTCACAGATACGCAGTATTTT. Its translation is CASSWGQFTDTQYF.

This chain uses TRBV7-2 with TRBJ1-2; no firm D call. The CDR3 spans 13 residues. Looked up from germline, CDR1 is SGHTA and CDR2 is FQGNSA. V lost 1 base and J 8 bases, leaving 11 bases between the germline ends. CDR3 region: CASSLGRGVGYTF. The DNA of the CDR3 is TGTGCCAGCAGCTTAGGCCGGGGTGTGGGCTACACCTTC.

There are a few counts of this clone. This chain links TRBV29-1 with TRBJ2-7, with D maybe TRBD1 (7 bases). The V gene's germline CDR1 is SQVTM and CDR2 ANQGSEA. Trimming stripped 4 bases from V and 3 bases from J, with 16 bases between. The CDR3 runs to 14 residues. CDR3 bases: TGCAGCGTTGGAGGAGGGCAGGGGGGCTACGAGCAGTACTTC. It yields the protein CSVGGGQGGYEQYF.

This clone was detected a few times. The chain's CDR3 is CASSRPSQGAQETQYF. CDR3 DNA sequence: TGTGCCAGTAGTAGACCCTCACAGGGGGCGCAGGAGACCCAGTACTTC. V and J are TRBV19 and TRBJ2-5, with TRBD1 matching over 9 bases. The CDR3 has 16 residues. The germline CDR1 and CDR2 sequences are LNHDA and SQIVND (reference sequence). The V and J ends lost 4 bases and 5 bases, in that order; junction bases with no gene match: 11.

This clone was detected a few times. This chain connects TRBV7-6 to TRBJ2-5; TRBD2 matches at 10 bases. The CDR3 has 17 residues. Germline CDR1 reads SGHVS; CDR2 reads FNYEAQ. V was pared by 5 bases and J by 5 bases, with 14 bases of the junction left unmatched. For the CDR3, the DNA is TGTGCCAGCAGCCTATCAGCGGGAGGGGGGATTGGGGAGACCCAGTACTTC. Residues: CASSLSAGGGIGETQYF.

The chain carries TRBV19 and TRBJ1-2; possibly TRBD1 for D (6 bases). The CDR3 spans 12 residues. Trimming left V 3 bases short and J 8 bases short, with 10 bases between. CDR1 and CDR2 (germline): LNHDA, SQIVND (reference sequence). In DNA, the CDR3 is TGTGCCAGTAGTATGGCGGGGGGCGGCTACACCTTC. Translation: CASSMAGGGYTF.

The rearrangement uses TRBV19 and TRBJ2-2, with D unresolved. The germline V gene encodes CDR1 LNHDA and CDR2 SQIVND (reference sequence). Deletions cut 5 bases from V and 0 bases from J, with 22 bases between. This CDR3 has 19 amino acids. This chain's CDR3 is CASSFSRGSLYANTGELFF. CDR3 DNA sequence: TGTGCCAGTAGTTTTAGTAGAGGAAGTCTGTACGCGAACACCGGGGAGCTGTTTTTT.

The chain is built from TRBV19 and TRBJ2-4; tentative D call: TRBD1 (6 bases). The CDR3 contains 14 residues. CDR1 and CDR2 from the germline V gene are LNHDA and SQIVND (reference sequence). The V gene lost 3 bases and the J gene lost 12 bases, with 18 bases spanning the gap. The CDR3 DNA sequence: TGTGCCAGTAGTATTACGGCCCAAAGGGGGAGTCAGTACTTC. It encodes CASSITAQRGSQYF.